These 12 T cell receptor beta chains were all obtained from the same sample, sequenced in a study of Graves' ophthalmopathy and Graves' hyperthyroidism (dated by TCRdb to 2016 to 2019). Instrument on record: Illumina HiSeq 2000. TCR beta CDR3 regions were amplified from RNA transcripts for repertoire sequencing. The first round was an RT-PCR using HTBI primers with the Qiagen OneStep RT-PCR kit, and this first round was followed by a second-round multiplex PCR, then size selection and purification. TCRdb reprocessing: public reads trimmed at Q25 with fastp, clones called with MiXCR, in-frame beta chains kept. Every distinct CDR3 protein forms one entry, paired with its most common genes and DNA. This sample is represented by a few hundred thousand distinct CDR3 sequences; roughly 15% of them were singletons. The ten biggest clones cover 2.4% of the sample. The sequenced sample was peripheral blood. These receptors were collected from an adult woman with stable Graves' hyperthyroidism.

This clonotype was observed a few times. The rearrangement links TRBV20-1 to TRBJ2-7; D possibly corresponds to TRBD2 (6 bases). Germline-derived CDR1 and CDR2 are DFQATT and SNEGSKA (reference sequence). The V and J ends lost 6 bases and 3 bases respectively, with 15 bases between them. This CDR3 is 13 amino acids long. The CDR3: CSATSGVRYEQYF. For the CDR3, the DNA is TGCAGTGCAACCTCGGGAGTTCGCTACGAGCAGTACTTC.

This clonotype occurred many times. The genes are TRBV12-3 or TRBV12-4 and TRBJ1-1; unclear D gene. The CDR3 runs to 14 residues. V was cut by 2 bases and J by 0 bases, with 7 bases left in between. The CDR3 coding sequence is TGTGCCAGCAGTTTAATAGATATGAACACTGAAGCTTTCTTT. This codes for CASSLIDMNTEAFF.

This clonotype has a count of ten or more. V is TRBV12-5 and J is TRBJ1-2; D is ambiguous. Trimming removed 7 bases from V and 7 bases from J, with 10 bases in between. Germline assignment: CDR1 LGHNT and CDR2 FRNRAP. This CDR3 spans 11 amino acids. CDR3 loop: CASAVNFGYTF. The DNA for the CDR3 is TGTGCTAGTGCGGTTAATTTTGGCTACACCTTC.

This clonotype was seen repeatedly, ten times or more. The V call is TRBV3-1, the J call TRBJ2-5, with TRBD1 matching over 7 bases. V gave up 3 bases and J gave up 7 bases; unmatched junction bases: 11. The CDR3 length is 15 residues. Germline V lookup: CDR1 LGHDT, CDR2 YNNKEL (reference sequence). CDR3 DNA: TGTGCCAGCAGCCAGGGGGACAGTCGGACGAGGACCCAGTACTTC. Translation: CASSQGDSRTRTQYF.

This rearrangement joins TRBV29-1 to TRBJ1-1, with D tentatively TRBD1 (5 bases). Per germline, CDR1 SQVTM and CDR2 ANQGSEA. V lost 0 bases to trimming and J lost 7 bases, with 24 bases between them. The CDR3 has 17 residues. The CDR3 region is CSVEDRGFTQGSREAFF. CDR3 coding DNA: TGCAGCGTTGAAGATCGAGGTTTCACGCAGGGTTCCCGTGAAGCTTTCTTT.

This clonotype was observed many times. The J gene is TRBJ2-7, the V gene TRBV7-9; D possibly corresponds to TRBD2 (5 bases). The CDR3 contains 15 residues. Trimming stripped 3 bases from V and 3 bases from J, with 15 bases between. Germline V gives CDR1 SEHNR, CDR2 FQNEAQ (reference sequence). The chain's CDR3 is CASSFDGSEFYEQYF. DNA for the CDR3: TGTGCCAGCAGCTTTGATGGGAGCGAGTTCTACGAGCAGTACTTC. Full variable domain (remainder filled in from reference TRBV7-9 and TRBJ2-7): DTGVSQNPRHKITKRGQNVTFRCDPISEHNRLYWYRQTLGQGPEFLTYFQNEAQLEKSRLLSDRFSAERPKGSFSTLEIQRTEQGDSAMYLCASSFDGSEFYEQYFGPGTRLTVT.

In its sample, this clonotype was seen many times. The V gene is TRBV20-1, the J gene TRBJ2-7; 7 nucleotides match TRBD2. The V gene end was trimmed by 0 bases and the J gene end by 0 bases; junction bases not matched to a gene: 5. The germline CDR1 and CDR2 sequences are DFQATT and SNEGSKA (reference sequence). The CDR3 covers 15 residues. The CDR3 bases are TGCAGTGCTAGAGATGCTTCTAGCGGCTCCTACGAGCAGTACTTC. Protein: CSARDASSGSYEQYF.

This clonotype has a count of ten or more. The chain carries TRBV6-5 and TRBJ1-2; D might be TRBD1 (5 bases). This CDR3 has 17 amino acids. CDR1 and CDR2 from the germline V gene are MNHEY and SVGAGI. The V gene lost 0 bases and the J gene lost 2 bases, with 16 bases spanning the gap. Written as DNA, the CDR3 is TGTGCCAGCAGTTACTCTAAGGACAACGGAGGAAACTATGGCTACACCTTC. Residues: CASSYSKDNGGNYGYTF.

This clonotype has at least ten counts. The chain uses TRBV28 and TRBJ2-2; perhaps D is TRBD1 or TRBD2 (5 bases each). Germline CDR1 and CDR2: MDHEN and SYDVKM. The CDR3 consists of 16 residues. Trimming stripped 3 bases from V and 2 bases from J, with 13 bases between. CDR3 amino acids: CASSLMGRDNTGELFF. The CDR3 DNA follows: TGTGCCAGCAGTTTGATGGGACGAGATAACACCGGGGAGCTGTTTTTT.

The rearrangement uses TRBV19 and TRBJ1-1; a possible D gene is TRBD1 (5 bases). The CDR3 extends over 15 amino acids. Trimming stripped 6 bases from V and 5 bases from J, with 19 bases between. Germline assignment: CDR1 LNHDA and CDR2 SQIVND (reference sequence). CDR3 protein: CASRSLRDPGTEAFF. The CDR3 DNA reads TGTGCCAGTAGGTCTCTCCGGGACCCGGGTACTGAAGCTTTCTTT.

At least ten counts were recorded for this clonotype. V gene TRBV19 combines with J gene TRBJ1-5, with a tentative D call TRBD1 (6 bases). V was clipped by 3 bases and J by 0 bases, with 15 bases between them. This CDR3 is built from 17 residues. Germline CDR1 reads LNHDA; CDR2 reads SQIVND (reference sequence). This chain's CDR3 is CASSIFWGQDSNQPQHF. The CDR3, as DNA: TGTGCCAGTAGTATTTTTTGGGGGCAAGATAGCAATCAGCCCCAGCATTTT.

Points on this clonotype: Since no conserved phenylalanine or tryptophan closes the CDR3, a read error is the likely cause. This chain joins TRBV28 and TRBJ1-5; 11 nucleotides match TRBD1. CDR1 is MDHEN, CDR2 SYDVKM, per germline. This CDR3 is built from 18 residues. CDR3 bases: TGTGCCAGCAGCATTCCGGGACAGGGGGTACTGAGCAATCAGCCTCAGCATTCT. Protein sequence: CASSIPGQGVLSNQPQHS.